Included here is one TCR beta chain sequence, with context. No antigen is known for it. The sample comes from a study of cytomegalovirus exposure and HLA in healthy donors. PCR involved 60 Vbeta and 13 Jbeta primers. Profiled with immunoSEQ multiplex PCR; TCRdb holds only in-frame clones, not every one. The sample includes 150,000 to 200,000 clones. The germline V gene encodes CDR1 SQVTM and CDR2 ANQGSEA. The CDR3 covers 15 residues. With 1 base removed from V and 5 bases from J, the gap between germline ends came to 17 bases. Findings of the study overall: There were around 160 TCR beta chains listed as cytomegalovirus-associated. The authors reported that TCR beta sequences could predict HLA-A and HLA-B alleles. These predictions were accurate for most subjects in the first cohort. Later genetic work tied a missense DCLRE1C variant to beta-chain V and J trimming.

Nominally healthy donors were sampled, though unrecorded immune exposures were likely. The clonotype originates from a woman aged 18 to 35 in good health and CMV-seropositive. Sequencing was done on a sample of PBMCs. The rearrangement links TRBV29-1 to TRBJ1-1, with D tentatively TRBD1 (5 bases). The CDR3: CSVEVFQGWKTEAFF. DNA of the CDR3: TGCAGCGTTGAAGTCTTTCAGGGTTGGAAAACTGAAGCTTTCTTT.